The following is a TCR beta chain sequence with its context. This sample stems from a study of blood T cell repertoires in COVID-19. Across the study: Sample material is recorded as cDNA or gDNA derived from T cells, B-cell-depleted T cells, or PBMCs.

The V end was cut by 4 bases, the J end by 3 bases, with 18 bases between. The CDR3 totals 16 residues. Only in-frame clones appear in the TCRdb table, and some are missing; sequencing was by immunoSEQ multiplex PCR. The sample lists around 330,000 clones, roughly 88% seen once, with approximately 4% in the top ten. This clonotype originated in a woman aged 50 to 60 with active or convalescent COVID-19. J is TRBJ2-3 and V is TRBV5-3; maybe TRBD1 (6 bases). TRBV5-3 is labeled an ORF, and its function is uncertain. The sample was peripheral blood. This CDR3 reads CARSQIQGEGTDTQYF. In DNA form, the CDR3 reads TGTGCCAGAAGCCAGATACAGGGTGAGGGAACAGATACGCAGTATTTT.